This record covers a single TCR beta chain. Antigen: not known. The data stem from a study of T cell responses to AZD1222 COVID-19 vaccine. Germline V gene data show CDR1 as SNHLY and CDR2 as FYNNEI. The V and J ends lost 8 bases and 7 bases, in that order; junction bases with no gene match: 8. The CDR3 covers 13 residues. Study-wide results and caveats: The sample set comprised mostly white British donors with more females, and clonal diversity was possibly underestimated. Only after the peak T cell response were repertoires sampled.

Only in-frame clones appear in the TCRdb table, and some are missing; sequencing was by immunoSEQ multiplex PCR. The data show roughly 150,000 clones, with 88% seen just once and 5.5% to 8% held by the top ten. J is TRBJ1-2 and V is TRBV2, with TRBD1 identical over 9 bases. The receptor comes from an adult who had recovered from COVID-19. Here the sequenced sample was peripheral blood, taken after recovery from COVID-19. CDR3 nucleotide sequence: TGTGCCAGCCTACAGGGGGCGTTGAGTGGCTACACCTTC. It specifies CASLQGALSGYTF.